The source of this T cell receptor (beta chain) is a study of blood T cells in healthy people across ages. Study findings and constraints: When set beside aged donors, long-lived donors presented more naive CD4+ cells and higher diversity.

A sample-barcoded 5' primer and a J-beta primer mix were used in a second PCR of about 7 to 11 cycles. Every sample gave at least 3 million paired-end reads containing CDR3. TCRdb re-derived calls from the 5' RACE reads in MiXCR, one entry per CDR3 protein. Among approximately 800,000 distinct CDR3 sequences listed, about a quarter were seen once. This clonotype was detected only a few times. What it binds is unknown. The length of the CDR3 is 14 residues. The germline V and J ends were trimmed by 8 bases and 2 bases, with 16 bases remaining between them. Looked up from germline, CDR1 is LGHDT and CDR2 is YNNKEL (reference sequence). These same data were also listed under a study on T cells of mothers and their children. That investigation notes: In the second PCR, M1S primer introduced barcodes and 2-4 random bases.

The J gene is TRBJ2-7, the V gene TRBV3-1; D may match TRBD1 or TRBD2 (5 bases each). The sample consisted of blood. This receptor was obtained from a boy younger than 18 in good health. As DNA, the CDR3 is TGTGCCAGCGCCCCCGGGACCCACACCTACGAGCAGTACTTC. The encoded protein is CASAPGTHTYEQYF.